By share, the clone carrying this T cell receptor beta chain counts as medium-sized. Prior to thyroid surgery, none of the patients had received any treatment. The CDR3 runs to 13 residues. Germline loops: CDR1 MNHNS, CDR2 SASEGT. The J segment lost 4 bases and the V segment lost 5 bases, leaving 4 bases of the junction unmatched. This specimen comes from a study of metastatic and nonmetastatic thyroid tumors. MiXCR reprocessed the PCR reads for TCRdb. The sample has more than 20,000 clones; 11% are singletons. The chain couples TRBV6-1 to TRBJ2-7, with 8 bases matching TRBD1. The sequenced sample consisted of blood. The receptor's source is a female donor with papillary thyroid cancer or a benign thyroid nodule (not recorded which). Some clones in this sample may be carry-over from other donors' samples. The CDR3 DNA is TGTGCCAGCAGTACCACAGGGGGGTACGAGCAGTACTTC. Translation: CASSTTGGYEQYF.